The following is a TCR beta chain sequence with its context. As yet, its antigen is unknown. With 3 bases removed from V and 5 bases from J, the gap between germline ends came to 7 bases. CDR3 size: 12 residues. The germline V gene has CDR1 MDHEN and CDR2 SYDVKM. The data are from a study of cytomegalovirus exposure and HLA in healthy donors. Turning to the study itself: The roughly 110 validation repertoires were reported in a later analysis to have been generated on the same platform as the 500 to 700 first-cohort repertoires.

Overall study results and limits: Altogether, 170 or so TCR beta chains were recorded as cytomegalovirus-associated. There were a few CMV-associated chains whose specificity for CMV antigens was confirmed in vitro. In the roughly 130 validation repertoires, a later analysis found that first-cohort TCR clusters tended to co-occur.

Measured with immunoSEQ multiplex PCR; TCRdb has only the in-frame clones, and not every one. The table shows hundreds of thousands of clones, with 75% to 90% occurring only once. The sequence came from a woman aged 18-29 years in good health and CMV-seronegative. Source material: PBMCs. The chain is built from TRBV28 and TRBJ1-1, with D uncertain. CDR3 in DNA: TGTGCCAGCAGTTTTTTGGGGACTGAAGCTTTCTTT. It specifies CASSFLGTEAFF.